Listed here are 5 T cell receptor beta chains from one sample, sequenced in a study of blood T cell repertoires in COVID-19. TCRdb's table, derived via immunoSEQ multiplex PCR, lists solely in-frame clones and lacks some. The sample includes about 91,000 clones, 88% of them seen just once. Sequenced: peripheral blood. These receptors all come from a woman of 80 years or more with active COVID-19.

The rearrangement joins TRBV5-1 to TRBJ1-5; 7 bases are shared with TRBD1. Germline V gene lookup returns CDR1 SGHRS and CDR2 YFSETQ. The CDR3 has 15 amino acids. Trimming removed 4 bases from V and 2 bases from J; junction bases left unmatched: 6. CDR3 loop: CASSPSTGGNQPQHF. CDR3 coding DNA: TGCGCCAGCAGCCCTTCAACAGGGGGCAATCAGCCCCAGCATTTT.

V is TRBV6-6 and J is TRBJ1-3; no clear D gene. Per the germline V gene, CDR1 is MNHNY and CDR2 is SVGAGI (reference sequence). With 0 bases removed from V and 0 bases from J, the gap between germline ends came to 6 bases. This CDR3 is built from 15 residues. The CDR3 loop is CASSYSGSSGNTIYF. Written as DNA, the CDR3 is TGTGCCAGCAGTTACTCCGGGAGCTCTGGAAACACCATATATTTT.

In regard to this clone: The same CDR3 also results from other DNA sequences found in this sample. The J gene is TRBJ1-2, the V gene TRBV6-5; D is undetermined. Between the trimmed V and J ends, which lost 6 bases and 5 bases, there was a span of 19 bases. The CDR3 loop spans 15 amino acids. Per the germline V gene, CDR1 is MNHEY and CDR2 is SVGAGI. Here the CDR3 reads CASRPGYGDRYGYTF. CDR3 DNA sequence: TGTGCCAGCAGGCCCGGTTACGGGGATCGGTATGGCTACACCTTC.

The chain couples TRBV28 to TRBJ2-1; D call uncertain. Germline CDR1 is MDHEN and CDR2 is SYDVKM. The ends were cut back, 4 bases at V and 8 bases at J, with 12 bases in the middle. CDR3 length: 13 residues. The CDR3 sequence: CASSSQAWHEQFF. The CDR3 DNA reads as TGTGCCAGCAGTTCCCAAGCGTGGCATGAGCAGTTCTTC.

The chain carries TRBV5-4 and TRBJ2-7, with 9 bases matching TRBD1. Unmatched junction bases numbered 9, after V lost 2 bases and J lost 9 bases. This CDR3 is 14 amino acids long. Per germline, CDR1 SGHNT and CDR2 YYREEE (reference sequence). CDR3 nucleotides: TGTGCCAGCAGCTTTGAACAGGGGGCAAGGGGGCAGTACTTC. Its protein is CASSFEQGARGQYF.